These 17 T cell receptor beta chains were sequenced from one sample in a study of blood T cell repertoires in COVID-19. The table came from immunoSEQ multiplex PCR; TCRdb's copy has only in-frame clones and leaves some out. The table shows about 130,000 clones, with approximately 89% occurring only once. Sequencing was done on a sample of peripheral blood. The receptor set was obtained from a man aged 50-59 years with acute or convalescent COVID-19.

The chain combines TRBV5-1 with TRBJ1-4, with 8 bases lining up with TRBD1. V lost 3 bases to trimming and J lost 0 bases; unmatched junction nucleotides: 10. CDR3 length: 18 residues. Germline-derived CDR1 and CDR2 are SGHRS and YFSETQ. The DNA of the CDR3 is TGCGCCAGCAGCTACCCGGAGACAGGGGACCCAACTAATGAAAAACTGTTTTTT. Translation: CASSYPETGDPTNEKLFF. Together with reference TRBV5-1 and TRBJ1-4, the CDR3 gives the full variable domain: KAGVTQTPRYLIKTRGQQVTLSCSPISGHRSVSWYQQTPGQGLQFLFEYFSETQRNKGNFPGRFSGRQFSNSRSEMNVSTLELGDSALYLCASSYPETGDPTNEKLFFGSGTQLSVL.

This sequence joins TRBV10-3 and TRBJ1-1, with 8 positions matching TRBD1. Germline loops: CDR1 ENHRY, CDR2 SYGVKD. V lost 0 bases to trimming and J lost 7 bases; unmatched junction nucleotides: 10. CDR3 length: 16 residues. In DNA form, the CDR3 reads TGTGCCATCAGTGAGTCGGCGGGCAGGGGGCCGGTTGAAGCTTTCTTT. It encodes CAISESAGRGPVEAFF.

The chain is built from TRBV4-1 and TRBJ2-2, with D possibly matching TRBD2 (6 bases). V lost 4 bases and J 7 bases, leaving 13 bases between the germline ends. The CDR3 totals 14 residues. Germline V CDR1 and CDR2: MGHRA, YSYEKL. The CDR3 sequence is CASSRPGVGGELFF. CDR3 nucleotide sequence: TGCGCCAGCAGCCGTCCGGGAGTTGGCGGGGAGCTGTTTTTT.

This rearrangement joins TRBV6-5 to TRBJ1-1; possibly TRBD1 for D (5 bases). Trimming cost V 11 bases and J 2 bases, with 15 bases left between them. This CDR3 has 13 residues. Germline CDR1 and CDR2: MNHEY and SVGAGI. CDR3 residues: CAVQGGVNTEAFF. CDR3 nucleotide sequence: TGTGCCGTCCAAGGAGGGGTAAACACTGAAGCTTTCTTT.

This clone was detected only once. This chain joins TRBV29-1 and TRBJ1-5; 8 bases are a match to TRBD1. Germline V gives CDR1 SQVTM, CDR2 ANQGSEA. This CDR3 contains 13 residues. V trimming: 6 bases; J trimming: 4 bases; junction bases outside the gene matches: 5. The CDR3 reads CSVGQGPNQPQHF. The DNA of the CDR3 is TGCAGCGTCGGACAGGGACCTAATCAGCCCCAGCATTTT.

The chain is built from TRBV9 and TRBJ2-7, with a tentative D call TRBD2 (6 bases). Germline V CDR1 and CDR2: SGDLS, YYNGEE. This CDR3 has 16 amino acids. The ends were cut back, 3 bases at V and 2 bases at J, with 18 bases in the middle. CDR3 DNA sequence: TGTGCCAGCAGCGAACACGGGACTTCTCTTACCTACGAGCAGTACTTC. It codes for CASSEHGTSLTYEQYF.

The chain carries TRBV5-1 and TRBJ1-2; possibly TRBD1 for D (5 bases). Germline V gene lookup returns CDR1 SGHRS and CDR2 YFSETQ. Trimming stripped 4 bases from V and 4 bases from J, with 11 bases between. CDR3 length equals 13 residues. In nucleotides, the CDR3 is TGCGCCAGCAGCGCACAGGCTCTCTATGGCTACACCTTC. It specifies CASSAQALYGYTF.

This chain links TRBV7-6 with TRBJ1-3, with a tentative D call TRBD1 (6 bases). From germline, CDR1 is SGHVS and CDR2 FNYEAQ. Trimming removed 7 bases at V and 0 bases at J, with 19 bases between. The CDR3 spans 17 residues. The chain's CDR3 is CASTRDIDLSSGNTIYF. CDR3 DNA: TGTGCCAGCACCCGGGACATCGACTTAAGCTCTGGAAACACCATATATTTT.

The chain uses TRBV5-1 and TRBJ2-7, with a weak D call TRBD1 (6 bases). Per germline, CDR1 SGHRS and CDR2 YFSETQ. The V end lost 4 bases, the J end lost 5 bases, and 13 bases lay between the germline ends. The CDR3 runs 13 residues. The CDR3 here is CASSVDRSNEQYF. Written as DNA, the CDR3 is TGCGCCAGCAGCGTCGACAGGAGCAACGAGCAGTACTTC.

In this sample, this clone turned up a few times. The CDR3, as DNA: TGTGCCAGCAGCTTGGCGGTGAACACCGGGGAGCTGTTTTTT. Its translation is CASSLAVNTGELFF. The chain recombines TRBV5-4 with TRBJ2-2; D ambiguous. In germline, CDR1 is SGHNT, CDR2 YYREEE (reference sequence). This CDR3 has 14 residues. V was trimmed by 0 bases and J by 1 base, leaving 4 bases between them.

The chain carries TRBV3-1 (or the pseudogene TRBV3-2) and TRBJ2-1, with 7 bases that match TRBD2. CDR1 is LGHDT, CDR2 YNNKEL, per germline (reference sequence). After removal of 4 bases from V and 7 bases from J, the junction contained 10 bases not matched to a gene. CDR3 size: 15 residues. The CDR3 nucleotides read TGTGCCAGCAGCCCTCTCTTGGTCGGGGGGAATGAGCAGTTCTTC. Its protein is CASSPLLVGGNEQFF.

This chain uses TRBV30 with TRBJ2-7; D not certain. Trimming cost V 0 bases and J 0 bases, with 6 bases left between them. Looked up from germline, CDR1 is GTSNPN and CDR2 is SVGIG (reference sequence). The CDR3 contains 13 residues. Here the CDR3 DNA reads TGTGCCTGGAGTGTGTACACCTCCTACGAGCAGTACTTC. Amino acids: CAWSVYTSYEQYF.

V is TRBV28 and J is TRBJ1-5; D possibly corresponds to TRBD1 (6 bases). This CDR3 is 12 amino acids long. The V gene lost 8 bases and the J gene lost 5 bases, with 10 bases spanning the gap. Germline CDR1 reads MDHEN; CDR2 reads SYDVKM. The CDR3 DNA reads TGTGCCAGCCAGACAGGTTATCAGCCCCAGCATTTT. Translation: CASQTGYQPQHF.

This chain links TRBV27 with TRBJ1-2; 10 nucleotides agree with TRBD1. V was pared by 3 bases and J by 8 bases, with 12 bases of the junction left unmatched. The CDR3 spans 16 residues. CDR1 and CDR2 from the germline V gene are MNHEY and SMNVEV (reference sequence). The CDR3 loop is CASSLSSPGTGVGYTF. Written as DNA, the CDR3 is TGTGCCAGCAGTTTGTCTTCTCCCGGGACAGGGGTGGGCTACACCTTC.

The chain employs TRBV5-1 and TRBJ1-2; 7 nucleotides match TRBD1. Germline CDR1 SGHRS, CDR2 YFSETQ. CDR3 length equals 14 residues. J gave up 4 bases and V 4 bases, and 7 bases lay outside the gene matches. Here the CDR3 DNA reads TGCGCCAGCAGCACGGGACAGTTATTCTATGGCTACACCTTC. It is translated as CASSTGQLFYGYTF.

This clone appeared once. CDR3 sequence: CATSRGGAGEGEKLFF. DNA for the CDR3: TGTGCCACCAGCAGAGGTGGGGCAGGGGAGGGTGAAAAACTGTTTTTT. The chain combines TRBV15 with TRBJ1-4; weak D call: TRBD1 (6 bases). The CDR3 loop spans 16 amino acids. V lost 1 base, J lost 7 bases, and 16 bases lay in between. Germline lookup yields CDR1 LNHNV and CDR2 YYDKDF (reference sequence).

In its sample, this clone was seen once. CDR3 in amino acids: CASSREGPTGYNEKLFF. As DNA, the CDR3 is TGTGCCAGCAGCCGCGAAGGGCCGACAGGATATAATGAAAAACTGTTTTTT. The chain employs TRBV7-6 and TRBJ1-4; possibly TRBD1 for D (6 bases). The germline V gene encodes CDR1 SGHVS and CDR2 FNYEAQ. V was clipped by 5 bases and J by 4 bases, with 20 bases between them. CDR3 size: 17 residues.